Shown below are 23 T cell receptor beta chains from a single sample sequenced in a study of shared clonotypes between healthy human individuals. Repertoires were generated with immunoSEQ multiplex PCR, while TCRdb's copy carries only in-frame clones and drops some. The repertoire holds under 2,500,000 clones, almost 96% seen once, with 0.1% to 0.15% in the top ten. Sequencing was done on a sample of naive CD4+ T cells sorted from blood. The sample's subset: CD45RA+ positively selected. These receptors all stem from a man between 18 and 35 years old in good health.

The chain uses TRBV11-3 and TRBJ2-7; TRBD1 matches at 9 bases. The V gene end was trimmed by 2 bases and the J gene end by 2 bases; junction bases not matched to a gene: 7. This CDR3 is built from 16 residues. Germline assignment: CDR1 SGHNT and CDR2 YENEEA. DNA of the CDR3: TGTGCCAGCAGCTTAAATACGGGACAGGGAACCTACGAGCAGTACTTC. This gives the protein CASSLNTGQGTYEQYF.

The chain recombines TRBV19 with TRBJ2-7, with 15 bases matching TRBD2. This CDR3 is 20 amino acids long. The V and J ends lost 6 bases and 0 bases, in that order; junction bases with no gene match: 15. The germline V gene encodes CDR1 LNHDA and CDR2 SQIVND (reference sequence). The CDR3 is CASSSGLAGGDTSSSYEQYF. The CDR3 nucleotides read TGTGCCAGTAGCTCGGGACTAGCGGGAGGAGACACTTCTAGCTCCTACGAGCAGTACTTC.

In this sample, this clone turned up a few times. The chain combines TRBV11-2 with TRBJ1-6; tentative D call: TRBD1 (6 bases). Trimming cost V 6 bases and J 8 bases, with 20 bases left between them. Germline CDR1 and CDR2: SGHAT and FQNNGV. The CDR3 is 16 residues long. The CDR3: CASRRPFRGTDSPLHF. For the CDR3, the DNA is TGTGCCAGCAGACGACCTTTCAGGGGAACGGATTCACCCCTCCACTTT.

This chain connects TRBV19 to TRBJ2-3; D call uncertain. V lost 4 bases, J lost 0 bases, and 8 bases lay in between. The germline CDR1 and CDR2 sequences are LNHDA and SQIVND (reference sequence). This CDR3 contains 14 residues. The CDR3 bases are TGTGCCAGTAGTAGAACGTCTAGCACAGATACGCAGTATTTT. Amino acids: CASSRTSSTDTQYF.

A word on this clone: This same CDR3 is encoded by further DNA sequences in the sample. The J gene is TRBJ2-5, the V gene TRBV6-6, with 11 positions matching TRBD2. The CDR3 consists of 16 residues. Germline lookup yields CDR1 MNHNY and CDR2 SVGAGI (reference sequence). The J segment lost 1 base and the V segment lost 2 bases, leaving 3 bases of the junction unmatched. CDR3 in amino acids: CASSYVGTSGQETQYF. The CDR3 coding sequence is TGTGCCAGCAGTTACGTCGGGACTAGCGGCCAAGAGACCCAGTACTTC.

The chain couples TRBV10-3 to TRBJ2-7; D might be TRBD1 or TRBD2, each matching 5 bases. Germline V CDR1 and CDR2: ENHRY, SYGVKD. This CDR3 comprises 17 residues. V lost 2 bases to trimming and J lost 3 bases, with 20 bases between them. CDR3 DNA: TGTGCCATCAGTGAGGGGCCGGGGACGGAAGTGTACTACGAGCAGTACTTC. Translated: CAISEGPGTEVYYEQYF.

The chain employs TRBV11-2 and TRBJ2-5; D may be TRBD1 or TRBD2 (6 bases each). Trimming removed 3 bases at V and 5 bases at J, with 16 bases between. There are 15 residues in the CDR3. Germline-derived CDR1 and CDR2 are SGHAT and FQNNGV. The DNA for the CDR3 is TGTGCCAGCAGCTTGGGGCTAGCGAGGGGGGAGACCCAGTACTTC. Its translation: CASSLGLARGETQYF. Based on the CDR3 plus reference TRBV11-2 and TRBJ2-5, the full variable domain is EAGVAQSPRYKIIEKRQSVAFWCNPISGHATLYWYQQILGQGPKLLIQFQNNGVVDDSQLPKDRFSAERLKGVDSTLKIQPAKLEDSAVYLCASSLGLARGETQYFGPGTRLLVL.

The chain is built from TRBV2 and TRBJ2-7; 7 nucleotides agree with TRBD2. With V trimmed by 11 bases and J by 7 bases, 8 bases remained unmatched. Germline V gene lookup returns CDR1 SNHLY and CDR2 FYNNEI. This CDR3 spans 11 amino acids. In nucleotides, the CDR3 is TGTGCCGGGGGGGTCTACTCTGAGCAGTACTTC. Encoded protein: CAGGVYSEQYF.

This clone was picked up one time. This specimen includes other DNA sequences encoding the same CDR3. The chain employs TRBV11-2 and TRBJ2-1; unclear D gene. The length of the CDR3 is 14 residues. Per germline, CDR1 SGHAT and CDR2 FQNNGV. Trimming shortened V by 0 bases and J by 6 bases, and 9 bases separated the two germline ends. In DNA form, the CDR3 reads TGTGCCAGCAGCTTAGACTTGGCAGGCAATGAGCAGTTCTTC. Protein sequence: CASSLDLAGNEQFF.

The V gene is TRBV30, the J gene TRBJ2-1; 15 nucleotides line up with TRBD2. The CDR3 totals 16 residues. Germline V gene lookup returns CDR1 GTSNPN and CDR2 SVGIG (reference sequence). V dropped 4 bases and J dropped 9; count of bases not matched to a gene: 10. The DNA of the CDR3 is TGTGCCTGGACATCTTTAACGGGACTAGCGGGGGGTGAGCAGTTCTTC. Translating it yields CAWTSLTGLAGGEQFF. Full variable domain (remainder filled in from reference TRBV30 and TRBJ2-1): SQTIHQWPATLVQPVGSPLSLECTVEGTSNPNLYWYRQAAGRGLQLLFYSVGIGQISSEVPQNLSASRPQDRQFILSSKKLLLSDSGFYLCAWTSLTGLAGGEQFFGPGTRLTVL.

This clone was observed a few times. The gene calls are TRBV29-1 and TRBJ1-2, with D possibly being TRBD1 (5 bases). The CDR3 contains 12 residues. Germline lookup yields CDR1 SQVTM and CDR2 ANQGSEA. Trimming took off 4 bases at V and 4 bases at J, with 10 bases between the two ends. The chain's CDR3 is CSVGGNGYGYTF. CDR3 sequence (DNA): TGCAGCGTTGGGGGGAACGGCTATGGCTACACCTTC. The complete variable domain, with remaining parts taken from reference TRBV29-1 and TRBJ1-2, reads SAVISQKPSRDICQRGTSLTIQCQVDSQVTMMFWYRQQPGQSLTLIATANQGSEATYESGFVIDKFPISRPNLTFSTLTVSNMSPEDSSIYLCSVGGNGYGYTFGSGTRLTVV.

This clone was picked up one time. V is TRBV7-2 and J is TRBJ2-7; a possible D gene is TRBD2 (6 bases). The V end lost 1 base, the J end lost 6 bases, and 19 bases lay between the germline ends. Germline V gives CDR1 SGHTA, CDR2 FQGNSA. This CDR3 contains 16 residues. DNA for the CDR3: TGTGCCAGCAGCTTAGGAGGGTTCGTGTTGGGAGGCGAGCAGTACTTC. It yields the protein CASSLGGFVLGGEQYF. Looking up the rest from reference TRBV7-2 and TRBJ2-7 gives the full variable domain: GAGVSQSPSNKVTEKGKDVELRCDPISGHTALYWYRQSLGQGLEFLIYFQGNSAPDKSGLPSDRFSAERTGGSVSTLTIQRTQQEDSAVYLCASSLGGFVLGGEQYFGPGTRLTVT.

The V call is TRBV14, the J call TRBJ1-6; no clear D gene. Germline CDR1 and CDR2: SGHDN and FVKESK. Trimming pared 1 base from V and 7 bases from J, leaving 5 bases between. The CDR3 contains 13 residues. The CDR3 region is CASSQVGNSPLHF. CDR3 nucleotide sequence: TGTGCCAGCAGCCAAGTTGGGAATTCACCCCTCCACTTT.

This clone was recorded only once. As DNA, the CDR3 is TGTGCCAGCAGCTTAAGTGCAGGGAACACTGAAGCTTTCTTT. This translates into CASSLSAGNTEAFF. J is TRBJ1-1 and V is TRBV7-3; D is uncertain. The CDR3 is 14 amino acids. Germline lookup yields CDR1 SGHTA and CDR2 FQGTGA. Trimming pared 1 base from V and 1 base from J, leaving 7 bases between.

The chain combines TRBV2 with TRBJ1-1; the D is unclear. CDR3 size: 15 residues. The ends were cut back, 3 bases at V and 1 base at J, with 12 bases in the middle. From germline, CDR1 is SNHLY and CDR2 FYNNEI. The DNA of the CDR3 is TGTGCCAGCAGTGACCCAACCGCCGGGAACACTGAAGCTTTCTTT. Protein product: CASSDPTAGNTEAFF.

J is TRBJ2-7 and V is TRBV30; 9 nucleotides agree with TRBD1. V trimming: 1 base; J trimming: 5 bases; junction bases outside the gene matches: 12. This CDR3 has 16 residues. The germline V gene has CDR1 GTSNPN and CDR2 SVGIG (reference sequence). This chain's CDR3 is CAWSANIGTGIHEQYF. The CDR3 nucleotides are TGTGCCTGGAGTGCTAATATAGGGACAGGGATCCACGAGCAGTACTTC.

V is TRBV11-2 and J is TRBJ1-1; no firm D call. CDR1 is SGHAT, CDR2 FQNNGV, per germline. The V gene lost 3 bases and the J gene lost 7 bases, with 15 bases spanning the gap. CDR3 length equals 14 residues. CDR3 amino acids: CASSFLGQVGEAFF. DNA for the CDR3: TGTGCCAGCAGCTTTCTCGGGCAGGTCGGTGAAGCTTTCTTT.

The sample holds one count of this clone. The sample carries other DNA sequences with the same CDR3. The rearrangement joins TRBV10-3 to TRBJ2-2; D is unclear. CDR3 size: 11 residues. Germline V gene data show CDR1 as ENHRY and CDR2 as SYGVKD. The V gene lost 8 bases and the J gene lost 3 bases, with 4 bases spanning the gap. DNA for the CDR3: TGTGCCATCCGGGACACCGGGGAGCTGTTTTTT. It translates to CAIRDTGELFF.

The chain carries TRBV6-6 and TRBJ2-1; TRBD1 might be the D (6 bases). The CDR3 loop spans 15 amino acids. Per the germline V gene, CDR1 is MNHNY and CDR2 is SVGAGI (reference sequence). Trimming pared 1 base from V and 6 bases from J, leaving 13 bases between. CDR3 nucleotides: TGTGCCAGCAGTTACTACCGGGACACATCCAATGAGCAGTTCTTC. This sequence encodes CASSYYRDTSNEQFF.

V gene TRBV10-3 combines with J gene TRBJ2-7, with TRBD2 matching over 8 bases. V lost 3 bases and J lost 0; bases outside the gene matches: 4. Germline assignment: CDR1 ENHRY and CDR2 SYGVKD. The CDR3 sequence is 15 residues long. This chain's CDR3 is CAISERAGGSYEQYF. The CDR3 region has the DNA TGTGCCATCAGTGAACGGGCGGGGGGCTCCTACGAGCAGTACTTC.

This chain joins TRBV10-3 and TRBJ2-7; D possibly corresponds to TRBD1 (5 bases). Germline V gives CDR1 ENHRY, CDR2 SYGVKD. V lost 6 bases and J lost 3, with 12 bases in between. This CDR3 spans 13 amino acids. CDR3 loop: CAISRVRDYEQYF. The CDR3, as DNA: TGTGCCATCAGCCGAGTCAGGGACTACGAGCAGTACTTC.

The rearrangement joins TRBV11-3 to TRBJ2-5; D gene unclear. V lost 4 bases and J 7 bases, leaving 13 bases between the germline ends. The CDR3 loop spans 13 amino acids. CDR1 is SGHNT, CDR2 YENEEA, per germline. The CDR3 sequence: CASSSGPIGTQYF. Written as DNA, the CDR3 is TGTGCCAGCAGCTCGGGCCCAATCGGGACCCAGTACTTC.

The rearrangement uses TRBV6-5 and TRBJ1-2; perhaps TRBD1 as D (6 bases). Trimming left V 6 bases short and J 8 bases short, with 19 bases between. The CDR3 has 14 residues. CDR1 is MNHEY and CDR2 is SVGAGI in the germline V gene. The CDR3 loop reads CASSPESLGGGYTF. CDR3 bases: TGTGCCAGCAGCCCTGAGTCCCTCGGGGGCGGCTACACCTTC.